This TCR beta chain appears in the sequencing data of a study of CDR3 diversity in severe acne. TCRdb fed the PCR reads into MiXCR, producing one record per CDR3 protein. The table includes 85,000 to 120,000 distinct CDR3 sequences, more than 45% detected once. From germline, CDR1 is SGHVS and CDR2 FNYEAQ. The V gene lost 3 bases and the J gene lost 0 bases, with 12 bases spanning the gap. The CDR3 is 16 amino acids. The sequenced material came from blood. The chain employs TRBV7-6 and TRBJ1-5, with unresolved D. The clonotype was recovered from a male donor with acne. The CDR3 spells CASSLFTVSSNQPQHF. For the CDR3, the DNA is TGTGCCAGCAGCTTGTTTACAGTGAGTAGCAATCAGCCCCAGCATTTT.